The T cell receptor (beta chain) under discussion was sequenced for a study of T cells in Graves' hyperthyroidism and ophthalmopathy. At the level of the study: Any treatment followed the collection of peripheral blood at initial diagnosis.

Germline CDR1 is SQVTM and CDR2 is ANQGSEA. Unmatched junction bases numbered 3, after V lost 3 bases and J lost 3 bases. The CDR3 is 14 residues long. Study-wide findings and caveats: In blood, most of the thyroid clonotypes expanded above 0.001 were also present. Ophthalmopathy cases were set apart from stable hyperthyroidism by a 13 V-J model.

This clonotype was seen at least ten times. Antigen unknown. Patients aged 18 to 65 with hyperthyroidism were newly diagnosed, with duration under 2 months. Amplified regions were TCR beta CDR3 sequences from RNA transcripts. RT-PCR in the first round (using the HTBI primer set) targeted the TCR CDR3. TCRdb redid the calling of the multiplex PCR reads with MiXCR, one entry per CDR3 protein. The repertoire holds 800,000 or so distinct CDR3 sequences, with approximately 40% as singletons. The source is a man between 18 and 29 years old with Graves' hyperthyroidism. Sequenced sample: blood. The chain carries TRBV29-1 and TRBJ1-1; 11 positions match TRBD1. The CDR3: CSVDTGQGDTEAFF. The DNA for the CDR3 is TGCAGCGTTGATACGGGACAGGGGGACACTGAAGCTTTCTTT.